This is a list of T cell receptor beta chains from one sample in a study of shared clonotypes between healthy human individuals. Sequencing used immunoSEQ multiplex PCR; TCRdb keeps in-frame clones, though not all of them. The sample consists of about 700,000 clones, around 92% of them appearing once. Sequencing input: naive CD8+ T cells sorted from blood. The receptors were gathered from a man aged 25 to 40 in good health. Both conserved end residues are part of each CDR3. The D gene is left open where the match is weak. Clone size appears in some rows only: once, few, many, or a class for an expanded clone.

d_call | j_call | v_call | clone_size | cdr3_aa | cdr3_nt
NA | TRBJ2-2 | TRBV6-6 | NA | CASSYLDPANTGELFF | TGTGCCAGCAGTTACTTGGACCCAGCGAACACCGGGGAGCTGTTTTTT
TRBD1 | TRBJ1-4 | TRBV28 | NA | CASSLQGGAEEKLFF | TGTGCCAGCAGCCTCCAGGGGGGGGCGGAAGAAAAACTGTTTTTT
TRBD2 | TRBJ2-2 | TRBV13 | NA | CASSLEDYRTSGTGELFF | TGTGCCAGCAGCTTAGAAGACTATAGAACTAGCGGCACCGGGGAGCTGTTTTTT
NA | TRBJ2-1 | TRBV12-2 | NA | CASRPRESYNEQFF | TGTGCAAGTCGCCCCCGGGAGTCCTACAATGAGCAGTTCTTC
NA | TRBJ1-1 | TRBV4-1 | NA | CASSQGSTMNTEAFF | TGCGCCAGCAGCCAAGGGTCAACCATGAACACTGAAGCTTTCTTT
TRBD1 | TRBJ1-1 | TRBV11-2 | NA | CASSLGQGNKHMNTEAFF | TGTGCCAGCAGCTTAGGACAGGGGAACAAACACATGAACACTGAAGCTTTCTTT
NA | TRBJ2-5 | TRBV28 | NA | CASSFTGRTIGQETQYF | TGTGCCAGCAGTTTTACAGGCAGGACCATCGGGCAAGAGACCCAGTACTTC
NA | TRBJ2-7 | TRBV28 | NA | CASGSVRASSGSYEQYF | TGTGCCAGCGGTTCTGTCAGAGCAAGTTCTGGCTCCTACGAGCAGTACTTC
TRBD2 | TRBJ2-5 | TRBV9 | once | CASSPGTSGRALETQYF | TGTGCCAGCAGCCCCGGGACTAGCGGGAGGGCCTTAGAGACCCAGTACTTC
NA | TRBJ1-2 | TRBV21-1 | NA | CASSKGMGTGPQTNYGYTF | TGTGCCAGCAGCAAAGGGATGGGGACAGGGCCCCAAACTAACTATGGCTACACCTTC
NA | TRBJ2-1 | TRBV11-2 | NA | CASSLIPRGRHNEQFF | TGTGCCAGCAGCTTAATCCCCAGGGGTCGCCACAATGAGCAGTTCTTC
TRBD2 | TRBJ2-1 | TRBV28 | once | CASSLRYVGLAGDSYNEQFF | TGTGCCAGCAGTTTGAGGTATGTGGGACTAGCGGGAGACTCCTACAATGAGCAGTTCTTC
NA | TRBJ2-7 | TRBV5-1 | NA | CASSLRGNGDEQYF | TGCGCCAGCAGCTTGAGAGGGAACGGCGACGAGCAGTACTTC
NA | TRBJ1-1 | TRBV27 | NA | CASSVFLNTEAFF | TGTGCCAGCAGTGTCTTCCTGAACACTGAAGCTTTCTTT
NA | TRBJ2-7 | TRBV28 | once | CASRDKNLYEQYF | TGTGCCAGCAGGGACAAAAATCTCTACGAGCAGTACTTC
NA | TRBJ2-1 | TRBV9 | once | CASSLEAGVGSYNEQFF | TGTGCCAGCAGTCTAGAAGCAGGGGTGGGATCCTACAATGAGCAGTTCTTC
TRBD2 | TRBJ2-1 | TRBV13 | NA | CASSARTSGMDEQFF | TGTGCCAGCAGCGCCCGGACTAGCGGGATGGATGAGCAGTTCTTC
NA | TRBJ2-7 | TRBV28 | NA | CASSLALTFEQYF | TGTGCCAGCAGTTTAGCTCTTACGTTCGAGCAGTACTTC
NA | TRBJ2-7 | TRBV7-7 | NA | CASSLGWEGHKTYEQYF | TGTGCTAGCAGCTTAGGCTGGGAGGGACACAAGACCTACGAGCAGTACTTC
TRBD1 | TRBJ2-7 | TRBV15 | NA | CATSKDRGYEQYF | TGTGCCACCAGCAAAGACAGGGGCTACGAGCAGTACTTC
NA | TRBJ2-7 | TRBV4-1 | NA | CASSQDSFEQYF | TGCGCCAGCAGCCAAGATAGTTTCGAGCAGTACTTC
NA | TRBJ2-7 | TRBV7-9 | NA | CASSFTGYEQYF | TGTGCCAGCAGCTTTACGGGTTACGAGCAGTACTTC
NA | TRBJ2-1 | TRBV6-5 | NA | CASSYSSVSEQFF | TGTGCCAGCAGTTACTCCTCCGTTAGTGAGCAGTTCTTC
TRBD2 | TRBJ2-1 | TRBV5-1 | NA | CASSVGLAGGYEQFF | TGCGCCAGCAGCGTAGGACTAGCGGGAGGTTATGAGCAGTTCTTC
TRBD1 | TRBJ2-1 | TRBV7-3 | NA | CASSLTTGVFDEQFF | TGTGCCAGCAGCTTAACAACAGGGGTGTTCGATGAGCAGTTCTTC
TRBD2 | TRBJ2-1 | TRBV25-1 | NA | CASSGRTSGYNEQFF | TGTGCCAGCAGTGGGAGGACTAGCGGATACAATGAGCAGTTCTTC
NA | TRBJ2-7 | TRBV21-1 | NA | CASSKREGQGTYEQYF | TGTGCCAGCAGCAAACGGGAGGGACAGGGGACCTACGAGCAGTACTTC
NA | TRBJ2-2 | TRBV6-5 | NA | CASSYRGTGELFF | TGTGCCAGCAGCTACCGGGGGACCGGGGAGCTGTTTTTT
NA | TRBJ1-5 | TRBV7-8 | NA | CASSPDTNNQPQHF | TGTGCCAGCAGCCCTGACACGAATAATCAGCCCCAGCATTTT
NA | TRBJ2-5 | TRBV4-1 | NA | CASSEDAETQYF | TGCGCCAGCAGTGAGGATGCGGAGACCCAGTACTTC
TRBD1 | TRBJ2-1 | TRBV7-9 | NA | CASSSGQGGYNEQFF | TGTGCCAGCAGTTCTGGACAGGGGGGTTACAATGAGCAGTTCTTC
NA | TRBJ2-7 | TRBV28 | NA | CASSSSEQYF | TGTGCCAGCAGTTCATCCGAGCAGTACTTC
NA | TRBJ2-1 | TRBV27 | NA | CASSFLGYNEQFF | TGTGCCAGCAGTTTTTTGGGTTACAATGAGCAGTTCTTC
NA | TRBJ2-5 | TRBV30 | NA | CAWSMETQYF | TGTGCCTGGAGTATGGAGACCCAGTACTTC
NA | TRBJ1-3 | TRBV7-9 | NA | CASSLLPVSGNTIYF | TGTGCCAGCAGCTTACTGCCGGTTTCTGGAAACACCATATATTTT
TRBD1 | TRBJ2-7 | TRBV25-1 | once | CASSEDGTGSSYEQYF | TGTGCCAGCAGTGAGGATGGGACAGGGAGCTCCTACGAGCAGTACTTC
TRBD1 | TRBJ2-7 | TRBV19 | NA | CASSIITGGKYEQYF | TGTGCCAGTAGTATAATCACAGGGGGCAAGTACGAGCAGTACTTC
NA | TRBJ1-3 | TRBV25-1 | NA | CASGARNTIYF | TGTGCCAGCGGGGCGAGGAACACCATATATTTT
TRBD2 | TRBJ2-1 | TRBV11-2 | NA | CASSSTSGHYNEQFF | TGTGCCAGCAGTTCAACTAGCGGCCATTACAATGAGCAGTTCTTC
NA | TRBJ2-7 | TRBV27 | NA | CASSLSKGIEQYF | TGTGCCAGCAGTTTATCGAAAGGTATCGAGCAGTACTTC
NA | TRBJ2-2 | TRBV19 | NA | CASSDLAENTGELFF | TGTGCCAGTAGTGATTTGGCCGAGAACACCGGGGAGCTGTTTTTT
NA | TRBJ2-7 | TRBV9 | once | CASSVTWDFTYEQYF | TGTGCCAGCAGCGTTACCTGGGACTTTACTTACGAGCAGTACTTC
NA | TRBJ1-1 | TRBV19 | NA | CASNSDTSMNTEAFF | TGTGCCAGTAACTCCGACACGTCCATGAACACTGAAGCTTTCTTT
TRBD1 | TRBJ2-7 | TRBV18 | NA | CASSLQQGALDEQYF | TGTGCCAGCTCACTTCAACAGGGGGCGCTGGACGAGCAGTACTTC
TRBD1 | TRBJ2-5 | TRBV4-1 | NA | CASSQGTGGPGETQYF | TGCGCCAGCAGCCAAGGTACAGGGGGCCCAGGAGAGACCCAGTACTTC
NA | TRBJ2-2 | TRBV7-8 | few | CASTSSVNTGELFF | TGTGCCAGCACGTCTTCAGTGAACACCGGGGAGCTGTTTTTT
TRBD1 | TRBJ2-4 | TRBV7-9 | NA | CASSSTDRVKENIQYF | TGTGCCAGCAGCTCCACTGACAGGGTGAAAGAAAACATTCAGTACTTC
NA | TRBJ2-7 | TRBV4-3 | NA | CASSQEFGGITYEQYF | TGCGCCAGCAGCCAAGAGTTCGGCGGAATCACCTACGAGCAGTACTTC
NA | TRBJ2-7 | TRBV28 | NA | CASSLSPGLSYEQYF | TGTGCCAGCAGTTTATCTCCCGGGCTTTCCTACGAGCAGTACTTC
NA | TRBJ2-1 | TRBV15 | NA | CATNMGPSSYNEQFF | TGTGCCACCAATATGGGACCCAGCTCCTACAATGAGCAGTTCTTC
NA | TRBJ2-2 | TRBV4-1 | once | CASSHPGQGSGELFF | TGCGCCAGCAGCCATCCAGGCCAAGGGTCCGGGGAGCTGTTTTTT
TRBD2 | TRBJ2-3 | TRBV10-3 | NA | CAISDPGTSGDTQYF | TGTGCCATCAGTGACCCCGGGACTAGTGGAGATACGCAGTATTTT
NA | TRBJ2-1 | TRBV12-2 | once | CASRLEPGLAIDNEQFF | TGTGCAAGTCGCTTAGAGCCGGGACTAGCGATAGACAATGAGCAGTTCTTC